Below are 31 T cell receptor beta chains sequenced from a single sample in a study of cytomegalovirus exposure and HLA in healthy donors. The PCR contained 60 Vbeta and 13 Jbeta primers. TCRdb's copy holds only in-frame clones and misses some; the assay was immunoSEQ multiplex PCR. The repertoire includes 150,000 to 200,000 clones, about four fifths of them detected once, and less than 2% sits in the top ten. Material: PBMCs. The origin of the receptors is a man younger than 35 in good health and CMV-seronegative.

The CDR3 region has the DNA TGTGCCAGCAGCCAAAATTCCGGGATCGGTGAAAAACTGTTTTTT. This translates into CASSQNSGIGEKLFF. The chain couples TRBV14 to TRBJ1-4; D ambiguous. Deletions cut 2 bases from V and 7 bases from J, with 14 bases between. CDR3 size: 15 residues. In germline, CDR1 is SGHDN, CDR2 FVKESK.

The chain combines TRBV15 with TRBJ2-7, with 11 bases identical to TRBD2. CDR1 is LNHNV, CDR2 YYDKDF, per germline (reference sequence). The trim removed 0 bases at V and 5 bases at J, leaving 12 bases unmatched. This CDR3 is built from 18 residues. In DNA, the CDR3 is TGTGCCACCAGCAGAGATCATACTAGCGGGAGTAGGCCTAACGAGCAGTACTTC. Protein: CATSRDHTSGSRPNEQYF.

The chain carries TRBV4-3 and TRBJ1-2, with TRBD1 identical over 8 bases. V shed 1 base and J 4 bases; nucleotides not matched to a gene: 8. The germline V gene encodes CDR1 LGHNA and CDR2 YSLEER. This CDR3 has 16 amino acids. The CDR3 loop is CASSQASGGWIYGYTF. In DNA, the CDR3 is TGCGCCAGCAGCCAAGCTTCAGGGGGCTGGATCTATGGCTACACCTTC.

The chain couples TRBV5-4 to TRBJ1-2, with D hard to call. This CDR3 has 14 amino acids. Per the germline V gene, CDR1 is SGHNT and CDR2 is YYREEE (reference sequence). The V and J ends lost 2 bases and 2 bases respectively, with 10 bases between them. The CDR3 region is CASSLNRENYGYTF. The CDR3 DNA is TGTGCCAGCAGCTTAAACAGAGAAAACTATGGCTACACCTTC.

The chain combines TRBV7-9 with TRBJ1-4; D is ambiguous. The CDR3 covers 11 residues. Per the germline V gene, CDR1 is SEHNR and CDR2 is FQNEAQ (reference sequence). V lost 1 base to trimming and J lost 12 bases, with 6 bases between them. The CDR3 DNA reads TGTGCCAGCAGCTTAGGCGTGGAACTGTTTTTT. Its protein product is CASSLGVELFF.

This chain joins TRBV7-2 and TRBJ2-1; TRBD2 matches at 11 bases. The germline V gene has CDR1 SGHTA and CDR2 FQGNSA. Unmatched junction bases numbered 10, after V lost 2 bases and J lost 4 bases. CDR3 size: 18 residues. In DNA form, the CDR3 reads TGTGCCAGCAGCTTATGGCCGACTAGCGGGATAATGTACAATGAGCAGTTCTTC. Its protein is CASSLWPTSGIMYNEQFF. The whole variable domain, remainder taken from reference TRBV7-2 and TRBJ2-1, is GAGVSQSPSNKVTEKGKDVELRCDPISGHTALYWYRQSLGQGLEFLIYFQGNSAPDKSGLPSDRFSAERTGGSVSTLTIQRTQQEDSAVYLCASSLWPTSGIMYNEQFFGPGTRLTVL.

V usage is TRBV30 and J usage is TRBJ1-2, with D maybe TRBD1 (6 bases). CDR1 is GTSNPN and CDR2 is SVGIG in the germline V gene (reference sequence). V lost 4 bases and J lost 2, with 11 bases in between. The CDR3 extends over 13 amino acids. CDR3 sequence: CAWTRDTNYGYTF. The CDR3 nucleotides are TGTGCCTGGACCCGGGACACAAACTATGGCTACACCTTC.

This rearrangement joins TRBV27 to TRBJ1-5; D not certain. CDR3 length: 16 amino acids. V dropped 8 bases and J dropped 0 bases, with 17 bases sitting between them. CDR1 is MNHEY and CDR2 is SMNVEV in the germline V gene (reference sequence). The CDR3 DNA is TGTGCCAGCCGAGAGGCCCCTGGGAGTAGCAATCAGCCCCAGCATTTT. Translating it yields CASREAPGSSNQPQHF.

The chain recombines TRBV7-2 with TRBJ1-1; no reliable D call. With 3 bases removed from V and 5 bases from J, the gap between germline ends came to 10 bases. Germline CDR1 and CDR2: SGHTA and FQGNSA. The CDR3 sequence is 13 residues long. The CDR3 DNA reads as TGTGCCAGCAGCTTGTCTGGCTGGACTGAAGCTTTCTTT. This encodes CASSLSGWTEAFF. The full variable domain, rest sourced from reference TRBV7-2 and TRBJ1-1, is GAGVSQSPSNKVTEKGKDVELRCDPISGHTALYWYRQSLGQGLEFLIYFQGNSAPDKSGLPSDRFSAERTGGSVSTLTIQRTQQEDSAVYLCASSLSGWTEAFFGQGTRLTVV.

This chain links TRBV5-6 with TRBJ2-1; D gene ambiguous. This CDR3 comprises 14 residues. Deletions cut 0 bases from V and 0 bases from J, with 4 bases between. Germline CDR1 reads SGHDT; CDR2 reads YYEEEE. The CDR3 is CASSLAGSYNEQFF. The CDR3 DNA reads as TGTGCCAGCAGCTTGGCAGGCTCCTACAATGAGCAGTTCTTC.

This clone has only a few counts. The V gene is TRBV18, the J gene TRBJ2-3, with D possibly matching TRBD1 (5 bases). Deletions cut 5 bases from V and 2 bases from J, with 8 bases between. CDR3 length equals 13 residues. Germline V gives CDR1 KGHSH, CDR2 LQKENI. The CDR3 DNA sequence: TGTGCCAGCTCATTGACAGACACAGATACGCAGTATTTT. Translated: CASSLTDTDTQYF. The full variable domain, completed using reference TRBV18 and TRBJ2-3, is NAGVMQNPRHLVRRRGQEARLRCSPMKGHSHVYWYRQLPEEGLKFMVYLQKENIIDESGMPKERFSAEFPKEGPSILRIQQVVRGDSAAYFCASSLTDTDTQYFGPGTRLTVL.

This clone was picked up one time. The junction shows a germline mismatch at one end, possibly a read error. The V call is TRBV6-6, the J call TRBJ2-7; TRBD1 is a possible D gene (5 bases). Germline V gives CDR1 MNHNY, CDR2 SVGAGI (reference sequence). This CDR3 has 16 amino acids. CDR3 region: CAGSTTRVRASYEQYF. For the CDR3, the DNA is TGTGCCGGCAGTACGACTCGGGTCAGGGCCTCCTACGAGCAGTACTTC.

This clone is a singleton in its sample. The chain employs TRBV27 and TRBJ2-7; TRBD2 might be the D (5 bases). CDR3 length: 13 residues. The germline V gene encodes CDR1 MNHEY and CDR2 SMNVEV (reference sequence). Trimming stripped 8 bases from V and 4 bases from J, with 15 bases between. CDR3 nucleotides: TGTGCCAGCGCCCACGGTTCGGGGTACGAGCAGTACTTC. Amino acid sequence: CASAHGSGYEQYF.

This clone appeared a few times. The chain joins TRBV5-4 to TRBJ2-1; 8 positions agree with TRBD1. V was clipped by 4 bases and J by 6 bases; unmatched bases: 12. The CDR3 is made up of 16 amino acids. Germline CDR1 reads SGHNT; CDR2 reads YYREEE (reference sequence). The CDR3 DNA is TGTGCCAGCAGCCCGACCCACTCCGGGACAGGCAATGAGCAGTTCTTC. Amino acids: CASSPTHSGTGNEQFF.

The chain recombines TRBV4-2 with TRBJ2-5, with D maybe TRBD2 (5 bases). CDR3 length: 14 residues. Between the trimmed V and J ends, which lost 1 base and 5 bases, there was a span of 11 bases. The germline V gene encodes CDR1 LGHNA and CDR2 YNFKEQ. The CDR3 loop is CASSQASGGETQYF. Written as DNA, the CDR3 is TGTGCCAGCAGCCAAGCATCTGGCGGGGAGACCCAGTACTTC.

This chain connects TRBV7-3 to TRBJ1-4; D not certain. Trimming cost V 5 bases and J 8 bases, with 18 bases left between them. CDR1 is SGHTA, CDR2 FQGTGA, per germline. The CDR3 is 15 amino acids. CDR3: CASSPGVRRGEKLFF. In DNA, the CDR3 is TGTGCCAGCAGCCCCGGGGTACGCCGAGGGGAAAAACTGTTTTTT.

The chain employs TRBV5-4 and TRBJ2-1, with 14 bases fitting TRBD2. This CDR3 comprises 16 residues. V shed 4 bases and J 7 bases; nucleotides not matched to a gene: 7. Per the germline V gene, CDR1 is SGHNT and CDR2 is YYREEE (reference sequence). The CDR3 sequence: CASSEGTSGSINEQFF. The CDR3 DNA reads TGTGCCAGCAGCGAGGGGACTAGCGGGAGTATTAATGAGCAGTTCTTC. The variable domain in full, with the rest retrieved from reference TRBV5-4 and TRBJ2-1, is ETGVTQSPTHLIKTRGQQVTLRCSSQSGHNTVSWYQQALGQGPQFIFQYYREEENGRGNFPPRFSGLQFPNYSSELNVNALELDDSALYLCASSEGTSGSINEQFFGPGTRLTVL.

This clone appeared once. The genes are TRBV18 and TRBJ1-2; weak D call: TRBD1 (5 bases). V lost 3 bases to trimming and J lost 4 bases, with 9 bases between them. Germline V gene data show CDR1 as KGHSH and CDR2 as LQKENI. The CDR3 sequence is 13 residues long. Here the CDR3 reads CASSPQGPYGYTF. In DNA, the CDR3 is TGTGCCAGCTCACCTCAGGGCCCCTATGGCTACACCTTC.

The rearrangement links TRBV4-3 to TRBJ1-1; weak D call: TRBD1 (5 bases). There are 12 residues in the CDR3. Germline CDR1 is LGHNA and CDR2 is YSLEER. V lost 8 bases to trimming and J lost 4 bases, with 11 bases between them. CDR3 amino acids: CASRGFGTEAFF. In DNA form, the CDR3 reads TGCGCCAGCCGGGGGTTCGGCACTGAAGCTTTCTTT.

The rearrangement uses TRBV7-6 and TRBJ1-5; 9 positions match TRBD1. With 6 bases clipped from V and 8 bases from J, the junction kept 5 bases outside the gene matches. Germline assignment: CDR1 SGHVS and CDR2 FNYEAQ. This CDR3 spans 13 amino acids. CDR3: CASSPTGGKPQHF. The CDR3 DNA reads as TGTGCCAGCAGTCCGACAGGGGGGAAGCCCCAGCATTTT.

The V and J genes are TRBV19 and TRBJ2-5; a possible D gene is TRBD1 (6 bases). V lost 11 bases to trimming and J lost 5 bases, with 15 bases between them. Germline V gene data show CDR1 as LNHDA and CDR2 as SQIVND (reference sequence). CDR3 length: 12 residues. The CDR3, as DNA: TGTGCCGTCGGCAGGGGATCGGAGACCCAGTACTTC. This gives the protein CAVGRGSETQYF.

J is TRBJ2-2 and V is TRBV30; D gene uncertain. The CDR3 extends over 13 amino acids. CDR1 GTSNPN and CDR2 SVGIG come from the germline V gene (reference sequence). V was cut by 3 bases and J by 2 bases, with 7 bases left in between. CDR3 nucleotide sequence: TGTGCCTGGAGGGCGGCAAACACCGGGGAGCTGTTTTTT. As protein: CAWRAANTGELFF.

This clone came up a few times. The chain has TRBV4-3 and TRBJ1-2; D not certain. V was shortened by 1 base and J by 3 bases, with 15 bases between the two germline ends. The germline V gene has CDR1 LGHNA and CDR2 YSLEER. The CDR3 totals 16 residues. Written as DNA, the CDR3 is TGCGCCAGCAGCCAAGTGCCGGGGAGTGGGGACTATGGCTACACCTTC. It yields the protein CASSQVPGSGDYGYTF.

The rearrangement joins TRBV21-1 to TRBJ1-2; no check of the table's D call, TRBD1, against the DNA was made. TRBV21-1 is a pseudogene segment. The CDR3 runs to 18 residues. The CDR3 nucleotides are TGTGCCAGCAGCAAAGCGCTTTCTGGGACAGGGCAAGGATATGGCTACACCTTC. Its translation: CASSKALSGTGQGYGYTF.

V usage is TRBV9 and J usage is TRBJ1-1; TRBD1 is a possible D gene (6 bases). V shed 0 bases and J shed 0 bases, with 9 bases lying between them. CDR3 size: 15 residues. Germline V lookup: CDR1 SGDLS, CDR2 YYNGEE. CDR3 residues: CASSVAQGMNTEAFF. For the CDR3, the DNA is TGTGCCAGCAGCGTAGCGCAGGGGATGAACACTGAAGCTTTCTTT.

The chain uses TRBV11-1 and TRBJ2-3; 7 bases line up with TRBD2. V gave up 4 bases and J gave up 3 bases; unmatched junction bases: 10. Germline CDR1 is SGHAT and CDR2 is FQDESV (reference sequence). The CDR3 contains 16 residues. The CDR3 coding sequence is TGTGCCAGCAGCTCTACCCAGATCGGGGGGACAGATACGCAGTATTTT. As protein: CASSSTQIGGTDTQYF.

The gene calls are TRBV5-1 and TRBJ1-2; 8 bases fit TRBD1. The CDR3 length is 14 residues. J was trimmed by 14 bases and V by 4 bases; bases with no gene match: 16. The V gene's germline CDR1 is SGHRS and CDR2 YFSETQ. DNA of the CDR3: TGCGCCAGCAGCCTCGGACAGGGAGAAACCTTTGGGACCTTC. The encoded protein is CASSLGQGETFGTF. The whole variable domain, remainder taken from reference TRBV5-1 and TRBJ1-2, is KAGVTQTPRYLIKTRGQQVTLSCSPISGHRSVSWYQQTPGQGLQFLFEYFSETQRNKGNFPGRFSGRQFSNSRSEMNVSTLELGDSALYLCASSLGQGETFGTFGSGTRLTVV.

V and J are TRBV6-4 and TRBJ2-5; the match to TRBD2 covers 11 bases. CDR3 size: 14 residues. With 5 bases clipped from V and 5 bases from J, the junction kept 4 bases outside the gene matches. Germline CDR1 is MRHNA and CDR2 is SNTAGT. CDR3 amino acids: CASSPTSGAETQYF. CDR3 DNA sequence: TGTGCCAGCAGTCCGACTAGCGGGGCTGAGACCCAGTACTTC.

This sequence joins TRBV28 and TRBJ2-5; D perhaps matches TRBD1 (5 bases). V was pared by 3 bases and J by 5 bases, with 10 bases between. The CDR3 runs 13 residues. The V gene's germline CDR1 is MDHEN and CDR2 SYDVKM. The CDR3 region is CASSFRAAETQYF. In DNA form, the CDR3 reads TGTGCCAGCAGTTTCAGGGCCGCGGAGACCCAGTACTTC.

In DNA, the CDR3 is TGTGCCAGCAGCCTCCTAGCGGGTCACACTTACGAGCAGTACTTC. Its translation: CASSLLAGHTYEQYF. The rearrangement uses TRBV7-8 and TRBJ2-7; 8 bases map to TRBD2. Germline CDR1 reads SGHVS; CDR2 reads FQNEAQ. CDR3 length: 15 amino acids. Unmatched junction bases numbered 10, after V lost 5 bases and J lost 4 bases.

This clone has only one observation. V is TRBV27 and J is TRBJ2-3; 7 nucleotides align to TRBD2. Looked up from germline, CDR1 is MNHEY and CDR2 is SMNVEV (reference sequence). The CDR3 covers 19 residues. Unmatched junction bases numbered 15, after V lost 0 bases and J lost 3 bases. CDR3 DNA sequence: TGTGCCAGCAGTTTATCGGGAGGGTTCGGCTTCACCGCGACAGATACGCAGTATTTT. Translated, it gives CASSLSGGFGFTATDTQYF.